Below, one TCR beta chain is given with its context. The CDR3 consists of 14 residues. The V and J ends lost 0 bases and 2 bases respectively, with 9 bases between them. CDR1 and CDR2 (germline): SGDLS, YYNGEE. Sequencing used immunoSEQ multiplex PCR; TCRdb keeps in-frame clones, though not all of them. The sample has 300,000 to 450,000 clones, approximately 77% seen once; the top ten hold approximately 1%. This sample is drawn from a study of blood T cell repertoires in COVID-19. Study details: The study drew acute and convalescent COVID-19 samples from the United States, Italy and Spain.

Sequences were obtained from peripheral blood. This TCR came from a human donor with acute or convalescent COVID-19. The donor label of this sample is uncertain. The chain employs TRBV9 and TRBJ2-7; D is perhaps TRBD2 (5 bases). The CDR3 protein is CASSVGGRPYEQYF. CDR3 DNA: TGTGCCAGCAGCGTAGGAGGGAGACCCTACGAGCAGTACTTC.